Sequencing of this T cell receptor (beta chain) was carried out in a study of blood T cell repertoires in COVID-19. Study overall: The analysed material was cDNA or gDNA that came from T cells, B-cell-depleted T cells, or PBMCs.

Repertoires were generated with immunoSEQ multiplex PCR, while TCRdb's copy carries only in-frame clones and drops some. The sample records 400,000 to 450,000 clones, approximately 90% being singletons. CDR1 and CDR2 from the germline V gene are SEHNR and FQNEAQ (reference sequence). Trimming took 6 bases from V and 8 from J; bases not matched to a gene: 7. CDR3 size: 13 residues. The sequence derives from a woman in her 50s with COVID-19, enrolled during active disease. This chain connects TRBV7-9 to TRBJ2-1, with 7 bases aligning to TRBD1. The sample consisted of peripheral blood. CDR3 nucleotide sequence: TGTGCCAGCAGTCCCCAGACAGGGCATGAGCAGTTCTTC. Translation: CASSPQTGHEQFF. Filled out from reference TRBV7-9 and TRBJ2-1, the complete variable domain reads DTGVSQNPRHKITKRGQNVTFRCDPISEHNRLYWYRQTLGQGPEFLTYFQNEAQLEKSRLLSDRFSAERPKGSFSTLEIQRTEQGDSAMYLCASSPQTGHEQFFGPGTRLTVL.